This T cell receptor beta chain was observed in a study of T cell changes during pregnancy in multiple sclerosis (dated by TCRdb to 2018 to 2020). In the study overall: The study looked at changes in the T cell repertoire across pregnancy in women with multiple sclerosis.

Based on the germline V gene (reference sequence), the CDR1 and CDR2 sequences are MNHEY and SMNVEV. Cut back by 2 bases and 15 bases, the V and J ends lie 14 bases apart. The CDR3, cysteine through phenylalanine, is 12 amino acids long. The CDR3 DNA has 36 bases and is translated from base 1. Turning to this clone: It lacks a known antigen. Within one base of it there is no much larger clone, and no base qualities were kept.

Libraries were prepared through the immunoSEQ multiplex PCR assay. The source is immuneACCESS, and TCRdb retained only in-frame sequences with V and J called. Part of the clones is not carried over; for the studies checked, unresolved V genes explain less than half of this, and the remainder is unexplained. The sample yields roughly 42,000 clones; around 90% were counted once. Roughly 0.5% of the sample rests with the top ten. In this chain, TRBV27 is recombined with TRBJ2-1; perhaps TRBD1 is the D gene, with 5 bases matching. The receptor's source is a female donor in good health, enrolled as a control in a pregnancy study. Sequences were derived from CD4+ T cells from peripheral blood mononuclear cells, sampled in the second trimester of pregnancy. Read as DNA, the sequence is TGTGCCAGCAGTTTAGAGGCAGGGCAGTGGTTCTTC. Its protein reads: CASSLEAGQWFF.